This T cell receptor beta chain derives from a study of a mutant IDH1 vaccine in newly diagnosed glioma. Turning to the study itself: Across weeks 1, 3, 5, 7, 11, 15, 19 and 23, patients received a vaccination each time, eight in all. Once 4-6 weeks had passed after radiotherapy alone, vaccination started, or it started with temozolomide cycles. Most patients had received both radiotherapy and temozolomide, the prior options being radiotherapy, temozolomide, or both. Regarding the study as a whole: Detectable vaccine-induced immune responses arose in approximately 93% of patients.

Time point noted: week 23, last vaccination. The content of each vaccine dose was 300 ug of mutant IDH1 20-mer peptide, and topical imiquimod accompanied it. V shed 0 bases, J shed 11 bases, and the junction held 11 bases outside the gene matches. Looked up from germline, CDR1 is MNHEY and CDR2 is SVGAGI. CDR3 size: 16 residues. For this clone: Its antigen is as yet unknown.

Using immunoSEQ multiplex PCR, the repertoire was profiled, and TCRdb retains in-frame clones only, with some absent. Here the sample spans roughly 28,000 clones, approximately 84% being singletons. This specimen consisted of PBMCs, obtained from a glioma patient whose treatment included an IDH1 peptide vaccine. This chain connects TRBV6-5 to TRBJ2-2, with TRBD2 matching over 8 bases. The clonotype originates from a woman under 30 with glioma. The CDR3 nucleotides are TGTGCCAGCAGTTACTCATCACTAGCGGCCGTAAGAGAGCTGTTTTTT. It codes for CASSYSSLAAVRELFF.